Listed below are T cell receptor beta chains from one sample, sequenced in a study of OX40 agonist ivuxolimab in advanced cancers. The data were produced by immunoSEQ multiplex PCR, yet TCRdb's version contains in-frame clones alone and is incomplete. The table has about 82,000 clones, 70% to 90% seen once; the top ten hold more than 0.7%. This material consisted of CD4+ or CD8+ T cells sorted from blood, taken in a trial of the OX40 agonist ivuxolimab. These receptors were collected from an adult with an advanced solid tumor such as melanoma, head and neck, liver or kidney cancer. The CDR3 runs from the conserved cysteine through the conserved F or W. The D gene is left open where the match is weak. Clone size is stated in some rows and not others, as once, few, many or a class when expanded.

j_gene	abundance	d_gene	v_gene	CDR3nt	CDR3aa
TRBJ2-7	.	TRBD1	TRBV19	TGTGCCAGTAGTACAAGACAGGGTACCCACGAGCAGTACTTC	CASSTRQGTHEQYF
TRBJ1-5	.	.	TRBV6-6	TGTGCCAGCACCACCTACGAGGGTCAGCCCCAGCATTTT	CASTTYEGQPQHF
TRBJ1-4	.	TRBD1	TRBV9	TGTGCCAGCAGCGCCGGAGGGGGCGCGGCAGGTGAAAAACTGTTTTTT	CASSAGGGAAGEKLFF
TRBJ2-3	.	TRBD2	TRBV19	TGTGCCACCTCTAGCGGGGGGGGCACAGATACGCAGTATTTT	CATSSGGGTDTQYF
TRBJ1-1	.	.	TRBV5-6	TGTGCCAGCAGCTTGCGGGGTCTGAACACTGAAGCTTTCTTT	CASSLRGLNTEAFF
TRBJ1-4	few	TRBD1	TRBV5-6	TGTGCCAGCAGCCCACAGGGGGACGGAAAACTGTTTTTT	CASSPQGDGKLFF
TRBJ2-3	.	.	TRBV5-1	TGCGCCAGCAGCTCCCGGGGAGGAGGAACAGATACGCAGTATTTT	CASSSRGGGTDTQYF
TRBJ2-1	.	TRBD2	TRBV6-4	TGTGCCAGCAGTGACACCTCCCGGGGGACTAAGCAGTTCTTC	CASSDTSRGTKQFF
TRBJ1-4	few	.	TRBV30	TGTGCCTGGACGCGGCGGCGGATGGGGGAAAAACTGTTTTTT	CAWTRRRMGEKLFF
TRBJ2-1	.	TRBD2	TRBV7-2	TGTGCCAGCAGCCTACTAGCGGGGGGATACAATGAGCAGTTCTTC	CASSLLAGGYNEQFF
TRBJ2-6	.	.	TRBV4-3	TGCGCCAGCAGCCAAAACAGGGTGAGGGGGGCCAACGTCCTGACTTTC	CASSQNRVRGANVLTF
TRBJ2-5	.	.	TRBV2	TGTGCCAGCAGCAAGGACAGAGAGACCCAGTACTTC	CASSKDRETQYF
TRBJ1-2	.	TRBD1	TRBV19	TGTGCCAGTAGTACAGGGACAGGAGGTGGCTACACCTTC	CASSTGTGGGYTF
TRBJ2-3	.	TRBD2	TRBV29-1	TGCAGCGCAACTAGCGGGGGCGCAGATACGCAGTATTTT	CSATSGGADTQYF
TRBJ1-4	.	.	TRBV4-1	TGCGCTAGCAGCCAATCAGTGGGCTGGGAAAAACTGTTTTTT	CASSQSVGWEKLFF
TRBJ2-3	.	.	TRBV6-1	TGTGCCAGCAGTGTCCCGGGCTCAGATACGCAGTATTTT	CASSVPGSDTQYF
TRBJ2-6	.	.	TRBV7-2	TGTGCCAGCAGCTTGATGGACAGTTTAAACGTCCTGACTTTC	CASSLMDSLNVLTF
TRBJ2-3	.	.	TRBV11-2	TGTGCCAGCAGCTTAGGGGGAATCCGAGGGCTCACAGATACGCAGTATTTT	CASSLGGIRGLTDTQYF
TRBJ2-1	.	TRBD1	TRBV5-6	TGTGCCAGCACCGCTGCCGGGACAGGGGGCAATGAGCAGTTCTTC	CASTAAGTGGNEQFF
TRBJ2-5	few	TRBD2	TRBV19	TGTGCCAGTAGTACAAGCGGGGGGGCAAAGACCCAGTACTTC	CASSTSGGAKTQYF
TRBJ2-7	few	TRBD2	TRBV6-5	TGTGCCAGCAGTTACTCGTCTAGCGGGGGGGCGAGGGAGCAGTACTTC	CASSYSSSGGAREQYF
TRBJ1-6	.	.	TRBV11-2	TGTGCCAGCAGCATCGTCCGGTGGGGGGCACAGAAAAATAATTCACCCCTCCACTTT	CASSIVRWGAQKNNSPLHF
TRBJ2-3	.	TRBD1	TRBV27	TGTGCCAGCAGAAGACAGGGCGATACGCAGTATTTT	CASRRQGDTQYF
TRBJ2-1	few	TRBD1	TRBV19	TGTGCCAGTAGGCAAACCGGGACAGGGAAAAATGAGCAGTTCTTC	CASRQTGTGKNEQFF
TRBJ1-6	few	.	TRBV11-2	TGTGCCAGCAGGGGGAATTCACCCCTCCACTTT	CASRGNSPLHF
TRBJ2-3	.	.	TRBV7-3	TGTGCCAGCAGCCCCACCGGACCAGATACGCAGTATTTT	CASSPTGPDTQYF